This T cell receptor (beta chain) originates from a study of blood T cell repertoires in COVID-19. Source study methods: Scientists estimated how many nucleated cells there were by amplifying reference gene primers. Here immunoSEQ multiplex PCR was the method, and the copy in TCRdb shows in-frame clones only, minus some. V and J calls and clone size are as listed in that table; D and trimming were resolved from the DNA. The table lists 200,000 or so clones, around nine tenths of them singletons. CDR1 KGHDR and CDR2 SFDVKD come from the germline V gene. With 2 bases removed from V and 0 bases from J, the gap between germline ends came to 10 bases. The CDR3 loop spans 15 amino acids.

Sequencing was carried out using peripheral blood. The source is a man in his fifties with COVID-19, enrolled during active disease. V and J are TRBV24-1 and TRBJ2-7; D might be TRBD1 (6 bases). CDR3 sequence reads: CATSDSTGSSYEQYF. As DNA, the CDR3 is TGTGCCACCAGTGATTCGACAGGTAGCTCCTACGAGCAGTACTTC.